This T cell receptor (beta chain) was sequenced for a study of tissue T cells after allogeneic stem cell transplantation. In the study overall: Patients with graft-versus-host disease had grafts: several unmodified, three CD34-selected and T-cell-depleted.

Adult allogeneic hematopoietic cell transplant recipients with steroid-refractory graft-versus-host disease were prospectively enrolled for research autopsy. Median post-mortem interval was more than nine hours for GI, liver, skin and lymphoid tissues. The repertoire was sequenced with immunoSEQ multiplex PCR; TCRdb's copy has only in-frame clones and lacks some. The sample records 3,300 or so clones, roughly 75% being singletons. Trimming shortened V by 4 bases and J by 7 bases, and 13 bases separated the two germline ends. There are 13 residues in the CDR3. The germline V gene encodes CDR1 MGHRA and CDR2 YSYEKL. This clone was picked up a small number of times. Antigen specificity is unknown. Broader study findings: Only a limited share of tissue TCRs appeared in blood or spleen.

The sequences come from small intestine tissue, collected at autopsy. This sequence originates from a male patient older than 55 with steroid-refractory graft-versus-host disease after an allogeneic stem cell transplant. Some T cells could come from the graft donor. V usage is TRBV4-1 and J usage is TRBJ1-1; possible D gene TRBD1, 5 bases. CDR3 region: CASSRSIDSEAFF. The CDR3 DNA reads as TGCGCCAGCAGCCGATCCATTGACAGTGAAGCTTTCTTT.